The 15 T cell receptor beta chains given below trace back to one sample, sequenced in a study of blood T cell repertoires in COVID-19. Assay: immunoSEQ multiplex PCR; the TCRdb copy retains only in-frame clones and omits some. The repertoire has about 270,000 clones, more than 75% of them found once; the top ten carry about 10%. The sample taken for sequencing was peripheral blood. The receptors here all came from a middle-aged man with active or convalescent COVID-19.

V gene TRBV3-1 (or the pseudogene TRBV3-2) combines with J gene TRBJ2-1; TRBD2 agrees at 10 bases. The germline CDR1 and CDR2 sequences are LGHDT and YNNKEL (reference sequence). The V and J ends lost 0 bases and 5 bases, in that order; junction bases with no gene match: 16. The CDR3 is made up of 20 amino acids. CDR3 coding DNA: TGTGCCAGCAGCCAAGATGAGCATGGGACTAGCGACCCCCGGAACAATGAGCAGTTCTTC. Translating gives CASSQDEHGTSDPRNNEQFF.

V and J are TRBV5-1 and TRBJ1-6, with D perhaps TRBD1 (6 bases). CDR1 is SGHRS, CDR2 YFSETQ, per germline. This CDR3 has 13 residues. V lost 3 bases, J lost 6 bases, and 7 bases lay in between. CDR3 protein: CASSSDSNSPLHF. The DNA of the CDR3 is TGCGCCAGCAGCTCGGACAGTAATTCACCCCTCCACTTT.

V usage is TRBV10-1 and J usage is TRBJ2-7; the D is unclear. In germline, CDR1 is WNHNN, CDR2 SYGVQD (reference sequence). CDR3 length equals 12 residues. The V gene lost 3 bases and the J gene lost 6 bases, with 9 bases spanning the gap. The CDR3 region is CASSEVGTEQYF. In DNA form, the CDR3 reads TGCGCCAGCAGTGAAGTTGGCACCGAGCAGTACTTC.

This chain uses TRBV5-4 with TRBJ2-5; TRBD1 aligns across 8 bases. CDR1 and CDR2 (germline): SGHNT, YYREEE (reference sequence). The CDR3 contains 15 residues. V was clipped by 1 base and J by 2 bases; unmatched bases: 4. CDR3 bases: TGTGCCAGCAGCTTGAACAGGGGGTCACAAGAGACCCAGTACTTC. Amino acid sequence: CASSLNRGSQETQYF.

The chain links TRBV5-6 to TRBJ2-7, with D maybe TRBD2 (5 bases). The germline V gene encodes CDR1 SGHDT and CDR2 YYEEEE. V lost 0 bases to trimming and J lost 2 bases, with 12 bases between them. The CDR3 covers 15 residues. In DNA form, the CDR3 reads TGTGCCAGCAGCTTGGAGCCGGGATCGGCCTACGAGCAGTACTTC. Its protein is CASSLEPGSAYEQYF.

In nucleotides, the CDR3 is TGTGCCAGCAGCTTAGGGGGACTAGCCCCCTACAATGAGCAGTTCTTC. Its protein product is CASSLGGLAPYNEQFF. The chain recombines TRBV11-3 with TRBJ2-1; the match to TRBD2 covers 9 bases. Germline values: CDR1 SGHNT, CDR2 YENEEA. V gave up 1 base and J gave up 2 bases; unmatched junction bases: 3. The CDR3 totals 16 residues.

This chain links TRBV19 with TRBJ2-2; D may be TRBD1 (5 bases). This CDR3 has 14 amino acids. The germline V gene encodes CDR1 LNHDA and CDR2 SQIVND (reference sequence). V was cut by 7 bases and J by 7 bases, with 16 bases left in between. DNA of the CDR3: TGTGCCAGTAACGTAGGGGTCCAAGGCGGGGAGCTGTTTTTT. Amino acid sequence: CASNVGVQGGELFF.

The chain couples TRBV14 to TRBJ2-3, with D perhaps matching TRBD2 (6 bases). Germline CDR1 is SGHDN and CDR2 is FVKESK. V lost 0 bases to trimming and J lost 6 bases, with 16 bases between them. The CDR3 covers 16 residues. In nucleotides, the CDR3 is TGTGCCAGCAGCCAAGAGATGGGGACTCCGGGGGATACGCAGTATTTT. Its protein is CASSQEMGTPGDTQYF.

The chain joins TRBV18 to TRBJ2-5, with a tentative D call TRBD1 (5 bases). Germline values: CDR1 KGHSH, CDR2 LQKENI. This CDR3 region has 15 residues. V was shortened by 3 bases and J by 10 bases, with 21 bases between the two germline ends. The CDR3 is CASSPDRTTLPSQYF. The CDR3 region has the DNA TGTGCCAGCTCACCTGACCGGACAACGCTCCCTAGCCAGTACTTC.

The chain links TRBV7-2 to TRBJ2-7, with 12 bases aligning to TRBD2. Germline loops: CDR1 SGHTA, CDR2 FQGNSA. V lost 5 bases, J lost 4 bases, and 6 bases stayed unmatched. CDR3 size: 15 residues. As DNA, the CDR3 is TGTGCCAGCAGCCCCTCCGGGACTAGCGGGTACGAGCAGTACTTC. Translated: CASSPSGTSGYEQYF. Complete variable domain (other parts from reference TRBV7-2 and TRBJ2-7): GAGVSQSPSNKVTEKGKDVELRCDPISGHTALYWYRQSLGQGLEFLIYFQGNSAPDKSGLPSDRFSAERTGGSVSTLTIQRTQQEDSAVYLCASSPSGTSGYEQYFGPGTRLTVT.

V is TRBV4-2 and J is TRBJ2-3; tentative D call: TRBD2 (6 bases). Trimming pared 0 bases from V and 1 base from J, leaving 8 bases between. Germline V lookup: CDR1 LGHNA, CDR2 YNFKEQ. The CDR3 loop spans 15 amino acids. CDR3 sequence reads: CASSQDWEGTDTQYF. Written as DNA, the CDR3 is TGTGCCAGCAGCCAAGATTGGGAGGGCACAGATACGCAGTATTTT.

The V call is TRBV19, the J call TRBJ2-5; D possibly corresponds to TRBD2 (6 bases). The CDR3 consists of 15 residues. From germline, CDR1 is LNHDA and CDR2 SQIVND (reference sequence). V was shortened by 1 base and J by 2 bases, with 11 bases between the two germline ends. CDR3 bases: TGTGCCAGTAGTATAGGGACTACAACACAAGAGACCCAGTACTTC. Translated, it gives CASSIGTTTQETQYF.

The genes are TRBV5-1 and TRBJ1-1; tentatively, D is TRBD1 (5 bases). V lost 1 base, J lost 5 bases, and 12 bases lay in between. The CDR3 spans 14 residues. Germline lookup yields CDR1 SGHRS and CDR2 YFSETQ. The CDR3 DNA reads as TGCGCCAGCAGCTTGCAAGGGGTGGGTACTGAAGCTTTCTTT. It is translated as CASSLQGVGTEAFF.

The chain couples TRBV19 to TRBJ2-7; 8 bases map to TRBD1. Germline loops: CDR1 LNHDA, CDR2 SQIVND (reference sequence). V trimming: 7 bases; J trimming: 2 bases; junction bases outside the gene matches: 4. CDR3 size: 13 residues. CDR3 bases: TGTGCCAGTAAGGGGACAGGACCCTACGAGCAGTACTTC. Encoded protein: CASKGTGPYEQYF.

The rearrangement links TRBV2 to TRBJ1-2; no definite D call. The V and J ends lost 1 base and 6 bases respectively, with 30 bases between them. Germline CDR1 is SNHLY and CDR2 is FYNNEI. This CDR3 contains 20 residues. CDR3 DNA: TGTGCCAGCAGTGAAGTGGGGTCAGTGAACAGCGGCTTAATATACCATGGCTACACCTTC. This translates into CASSEVGSVNSGLIYHGYTF. The full variable domain, in which reference TRBV2 and TRBJ1-2 provide the parts outside the CDR3, is EPEVTQTPSHQVTQMGQEVILRCVPISNHLYFYWYRQILGQKVEFLVSFYNNEISEKSEIFDDQFSVERPDGSNFTLKIRSTKLEDSAMYFCASSEVGSVNSGLIYHGYTFGSGTRLTVV.